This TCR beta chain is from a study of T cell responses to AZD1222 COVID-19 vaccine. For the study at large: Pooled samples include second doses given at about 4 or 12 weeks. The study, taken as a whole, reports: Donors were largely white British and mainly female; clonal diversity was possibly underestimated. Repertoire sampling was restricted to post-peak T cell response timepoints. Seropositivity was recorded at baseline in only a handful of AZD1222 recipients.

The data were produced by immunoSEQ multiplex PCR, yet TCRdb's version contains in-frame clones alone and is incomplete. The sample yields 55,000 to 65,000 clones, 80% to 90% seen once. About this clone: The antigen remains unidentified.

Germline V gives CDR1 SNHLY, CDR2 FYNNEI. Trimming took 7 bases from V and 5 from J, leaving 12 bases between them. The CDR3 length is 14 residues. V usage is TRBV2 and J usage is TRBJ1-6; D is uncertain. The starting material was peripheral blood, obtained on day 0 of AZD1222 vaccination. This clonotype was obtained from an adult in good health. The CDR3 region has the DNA TGTGCCAGCACTCAAGGTCGGGATAATTCACCCCTCCACTTT. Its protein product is CASTQGRDNSPLHF.